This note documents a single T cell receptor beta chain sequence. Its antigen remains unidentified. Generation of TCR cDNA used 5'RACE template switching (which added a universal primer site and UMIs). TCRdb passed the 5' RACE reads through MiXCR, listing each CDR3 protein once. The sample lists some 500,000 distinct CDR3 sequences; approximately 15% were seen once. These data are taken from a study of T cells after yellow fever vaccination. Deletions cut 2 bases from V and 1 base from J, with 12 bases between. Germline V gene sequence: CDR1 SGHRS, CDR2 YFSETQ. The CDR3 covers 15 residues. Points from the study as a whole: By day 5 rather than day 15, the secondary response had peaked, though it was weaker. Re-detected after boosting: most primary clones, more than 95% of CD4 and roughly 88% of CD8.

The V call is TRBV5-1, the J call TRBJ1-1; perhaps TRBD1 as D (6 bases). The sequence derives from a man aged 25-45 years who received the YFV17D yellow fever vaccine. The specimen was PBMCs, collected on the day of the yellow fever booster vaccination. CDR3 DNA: TGCGCCAGCAGCTTTAACGGACAGCAGAACACTGAAGCTTTCTTT. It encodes CASSFNGQQNTEAFF. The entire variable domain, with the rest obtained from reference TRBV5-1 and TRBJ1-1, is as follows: KAGVTQTPRYLIKTRGQQVTLSCSPISGHRSVSWYQQTPGQGLQFLFEYFSETQRNKGNFPGRFSGRQFSNSRSEMNVSTLELGDSALYLCASSFNGQQNTEAFFGQGTRLTVV.